This T cell receptor beta chain came from a study of blood T cell repertoires in COVID-19. Original data processing: Quantification of nucleated cells was approximated via reference gene primer amplification. The assay was immunoSEQ multiplex PCR, and TCRdb's table has in-frame clones only and misses some. The DNA gave D and trimming, while V, J and clone size come from that table. The sample includes tens of thousands of clones, more than 75% of them seen just once. The source is a human donor in a cohort sampled during active COVID-19. The sample comprised peripheral blood.

This CDR3 is CASSWTGNQPQHF. CDR3 DNA: TGTGCCAGCAGTTGGACAGGGAATCAGCCCCAGCATTTT. V gene TRBV5-5 combines with J gene TRBJ1-5; 8 nucleotides match TRBD1. Germline assignment: CDR1 SGHKS and CDR2 YYEKEE (reference sequence). The CDR3 sequence is 13 residues long. Germline trimming cut 5 bases from V and 4 bases from J; bases unmatched to any gene: 2.